The clone carrying this T cell receptor beta chain has only a few counts. Antigen specificity is unknown. cDNA synthesis used the whole RNA isolate, giving expressed TCRB sequences. Profiling relied on immunoSEQ multiplex PCR, and the TCRdb table lists in-frame clones only, not all of them. The table lists 90,000 to 110,000 clones, almost 40% of them singletons, with less than 0.08% in the top ten. Germline-derived CDR1 and CDR2 are MDHEN and SYDVKM. V was pared by 5 bases and J by 3 bases, with 11 bases of the junction left unmatched. The CDR3 is 18 amino acids. This entry comes from a study of beta chain features in type 1 diabetes. About the study: Age, gender and cell yields were similar between patients and healthy donors.

Whole-study results and caveats: The similarity of naive, central memory and Treg TCRB repertoires appeared greater among patients than among healthy donors.

Material for sequencing was stem cell memory CD4+ T cells from blood. The TCR originated in a woman aged 18-29 years in good health. This sequence joins TRBV28 and TRBJ2-6; 9 bases map to TRBD1. The DNA of the CDR3 is TGTGCCAGCAGTCCCCGAGGACAGGGGTACGTTGGGGCCAACGTCCTGACTTTC. It yields the protein CASSPRGQGYVGANVLTF.